The 19 T cell receptor beta chains presented below share a single source sample, sequenced in a study of tumor-infiltrating lymphocytes in primary liver carcinoma. Production of TCR beta cDNA used around 460 ng total RNA together with a constant-region primer. It was through three nested multiplex PCR rounds of slightly modified ARM-PCR that TCR beta libraries arose. The first two PCR rounds used TRBV1-TRBV30 primers with a Cbeta primer, approximately 10 cycles each. TCRdb processed the multiplex PCR reads anew with MiXCR; each CDR3 protein has one entry. The sample carries more than 30,000 distinct CDR3 sequences, over 65% recorded once. Co-extracted RNA and DNA came from 20-30 mg of unsorted bulk tissue. The sequenced sample consisted of liver tumor tissue from sampling region 5. Regarding subset: tumor region T5, tumor centre. The receptors were gathered from a man between 40 and 49 years old with primary liver carcinoma and hepatitis B virus infection.

The count of this clonotype is one. The chain is built from TRBV4-3 and TRBJ2-7; D tentatively reads TRBD1 or TRBD2 (5 bases each). The CDR3 contains 15 residues. The germline V gene has CDR1 LGHNA and CDR2 YSLEER. CDR3 in amino acids: CISSQESGRNYEQYF. CDR3 sequence (DNA): TGCATCAGCAGCCAAGAATCGGGACGGAACTACGAGCAGTACTTC.

The V and J genes are TRBV6-2 or TRBV6-3 and TRBJ2-5; 9 bases are shared with TRBD2. Germline assignment: CDR1 MNHEY and CDR2 SVGEGT. V trimming: 9 bases; J trimming: 4 bases; junction bases outside the gene matches: 12. The CDR3 is 15 amino acids. CDR3 DNA sequence: TGTGCCAGTGCGAGTAGCGGGAGCCATGGAGAGACCCAGTACTTC. Translation gives CASASSGSHGETQYF.

Points on this clonotype: The junction departs from germline at one end; a sequencing error may be responsible. The genes are TRBV11-3 and TRBJ2-3; 8 bases are shared with TRBD2. Germline CDR1 SGHNT, CDR2 YENEEA. This CDR3 has 17 residues. The CDR3 region is CVSSSPVSGSRADTQYF. The DNA for the CDR3 is TGTGTCAGCAGCTCCCCTGTGAGCGGGAGTCGGGCAGATACGCAATATTTT.

This clonotype was recorded at least ten times. The chain links TRBV28 to TRBJ2-5; D remains ambiguous. Germline loops: CDR1 MDHEN, CDR2 SYDVKM. V lost 5 bases and J 5 bases, leaving 12 bases between the germline ends. The CDR3 contains 13 residues. The CDR3 nucleotides are TGTGCCAGCAGTCGATTTGGGCGCGAGACCCAGTACTTC. Translated: CASSRFGRETQYF.

To note about this clonotype: The junction departs from the called germline gene at one end, perhaps through a read error. V and J are TRBV11-2 and TRBJ2-7, with TRBD1 matching 11 bases. The germline V gene has CDR1 SGHAT and CDR2 FQNNGV. CDR3 length: 14 amino acids. CDR3 sequence: CASGSRTGGYERYF. CDR3 nucleotide sequence: TGTGCCAGCGGTTCTCGGACAGGGGGCTACGAGCGGTACTTC.

On this clonotype: Given the absence of the conserved phenylalanine or tryptophan at the CDR3 end, a read error is likely. V gene TRBV5-1 combines with J gene TRBJ1-1, with unresolved D. The CDR3 extends over 14 amino acids. Germline V gene sequence: CDR1 SGHRS, CDR2 YFSETQ. V lost 4 bases to trimming and J lost 3 bases, with 13 bases between them. DNA of the CDR3: TGCGCCAGCAGCGATGGAAGATTATACACTGAAGCTTTCTTA. It codes for CASSDGRLYTEAFL.

This clonotype is labeled large. The V gene is TRBV5-1, the J gene TRBJ2-3; 8 bases match TRBD2. The CDR3 runs 16 residues. Unmatched junction bases numbered 8, after V lost 0 bases and J lost 5 bases. The V gene's germline CDR1 is SGHRS and CDR2 YFSETQ. This CDR3 is CASSLGAGDWGDTQYF. The CDR3, as DNA: TGCGCCAGCAGCTTGGGAGCGGGGGATTGGGGAGATACGCAGTATTTT.

This clonotype was detected ten times or more. This chain connects TRBV2 to TRBJ2-3; no reliable D call. V shed 3 bases and J shed 3 bases, with 4 bases lying between them. Looked up from germline, CDR1 is SNHLY and CDR2 is FYNNEI. CDR3 length equals 12 residues. In nucleotides, the CDR3 is TGTGCCAGCAGTGAGGTAACAGATACGCAGTATTTT. This gives the protein CASSEVTDTQYF.

A remark on this clonotype: The junction shows a germline mismatch at one end, possibly a read error. V usage is TRBV29-1 and J usage is TRBJ2-7, with 11 bases matching TRBD2. CDR3 length: 18 residues. Germline assignment: CDR1 SQVTM and CDR2 ANQGSEA. The CDR3 DNA sequence: TGCAGCATATACATAGCGGGAGGGTCTTCCACGGGCTCCTACAAGCAGTACTTC. Its protein product is CSIYIAGGSSTGSYKQYF.

Worth noting for this clonotype: Being one base from a much bigger clone, this may be a read error. In DNA, the CDR3 is TGTGCCAACAGTCAACCGGCGACAGAGGTTCGGCCCCAGCATTTT. Translated: CANSQPATEVRPQHF. The chain couples TRBV28 to TRBJ1-5; D perhaps matches TRBD1 (5 bases). The CDR3 runs 15 residues. CDR1 is MDHEN and CDR2 is SYDVKM in the germline V gene.

The DNA for the CDR3 is TGCAGCACAGGACTAGCGGGAATGACTGAGCAGTTCTTC. The encoded protein is CSTGLAGMTEQFF. The V and J genes are TRBV29-1 and TRBJ2-1, with 12 bases lining up with TRBD2. Trimming at V came to 8 bases and at J to 9 bases, leaving 8 bases not matched to a gene. The CDR3 is 13 amino acids. Germline V gives CDR1 SQVTM, CDR2 ANQGSEA.

As to this clonotype: This may stem from a read error, because a much larger clone lies one nucleotide away. The chain uses TRBV5-1 and TRBJ2-7; weak D call: TRBD2 (5 bases). The CDR3 contains 13 residues. Germline values: CDR1 SGHRS, CDR2 YFSETQ. The V end was cut by 5 bases, the J end by 6 bases, with 15 bases between. CDR3 amino acids: CASSSGLKFEQYF. The CDR3, as DNA: TGCGCCAGCAGTTCCGGACTGAAGTTCGAGCAGTACTTC.

On this clonotype itself: The junction differs from germline at one of its ends, possibly a read error. The V call is TRBV7-9, the J call TRBJ2-3, with 15 positions matching TRBD2. The CDR3 contains 20 residues. CDR1 SEHNR and CDR2 FQNEAQ come from the germline V gene (reference sequence). CDR3 sequence (DNA): TGTGTCAGCAGCTGGCCCCCAGGACTAGCGGGAGGGCCGGCTTCAGATACGCAGTATTTT. Translating gives CVSSWPPGLAGGPASDTQYF.

About this clonotype: At one of its ends the junction is not consistent with the germline gene, which may arise from a read error. The chain employs TRBV12-3 or TRBV12-4 and TRBJ2-5; D may be TRBD1 (5 bases). This CDR3 comprises 13 residues. CDR3 sequence: CASSLTAGATRYF. In DNA, the CDR3 is TGTGCCAGCAGTTTAACGGCTGGGGCGACCCGGTACTTC.

The chain recombines TRBV11-2 with TRBJ2-6; TRBD1 matches at 7 bases. V was pared by 8 bases and J by 4 bases, with 20 bases of the junction left unmatched. There are 19 residues in the CDR3. Germline V gene data show CDR1 as SGHAT and CDR2 as FQNNGV. The CDR3 loop is CASGEPPGQRFSGANVLTF. CDR3 DNA: TGTGCCAGCGGCGAGCCCCCGGGACAGCGGTTCTCAGGGGCCAACGTCCTGACTTTC. The full variable domain, with the rest looked up from reference TRBV11-2 and TRBJ2-6, is EAGVAQSPRYKIIEKRQSVAFWCNPISGHATLYWYQQILGQGPKLLIQFQNNGVVDDSQLPKDRFSAERLKGVDSTLKIQPAKLEDSAVYLCASGEPPGQRFSGANVLTFGAGSRLTVL.

Notes on this clonotype: One end of the junction does not line up with germline, which may come from a read error. The CDR3 is CASSLDLGGWGKYF. In DNA, the CDR3 is TGTGCCAGCAGCTTAGATCTTGGTGGATGGGGGAAGTACTTT. The chain carries TRBV11-2 and TRBJ2-7; D possibly uses TRBD1 or TRBD2 (5 bases each). This CDR3 has 14 amino acids. Germline-derived CDR1 and CDR2 are SGHAT and FQNNGV.

V and J are TRBV6-2 or TRBV6-3 and TRBJ1-2; D not resolved. V lost 5 bases, J lost 12 bases, and 19 bases lay in between. The CDR3 loop spans 13 amino acids. Germline V CDR1 and CDR2: MNHEY, SVGEGT. As DNA, the CDR3 is TGTGCCAGCAGTCTAGGGTGGAACTACGGCCACACCTTC. Encoded protein: CASSLGWNYGHTF.

Notes on this clonotype: One end of the junction varies from germline; a read error may be responsible. The chain couples TRBV4-1 to TRBJ2-3; the match to TRBD1 covers 10 bases. In germline, CDR1 is MGHRA, CDR2 YSYEKL. The CDR3 is 19 amino acids. CDR3 coding DNA: TGCGCCAGCAGTCAAGATCCCACCGGAGGGACAGGGGCCCCAGATACGAAGTATTTT. Translated, it gives CASSQDPTGGTGAPDTKYF.

This clonotype was counted many times. This rearrangement joins TRBV5-1 to TRBJ2-7; TRBD1 matches at 7 bases. Per the germline V gene, CDR1 is SGHRS and CDR2 is YFSETQ. CDR3 size: 17 residues. The V segment lost 0 bases and the J segment 0 bases; nucleotides outside the gene matches: 9. DNA for the CDR3: TGCGCCAGCAGCTTGGGAGTTGGGACAGCTTACTCCTACGAGCAGTACTTC. The encoded protein is CASSLGVGTAYSYEQYF.